What follows are 5 T cell receptor beta chains derived from one specimen sequenced in a study of shared clonotypes between healthy human individuals. Here immunoSEQ multiplex PCR was the method, and the copy in TCRdb shows in-frame clones only, minus some. The table shows fewer than 1.8 million clones, with roughly 98.5% occurring only once. Sequenced sample: naive CD4+ T cells sorted from blood. Subset indicated: CD45RA+ positively selected. These receptors all stem from a man under 40 in good health.

This chain joins TRBV2 and TRBJ1-5; no definite D call. CDR1 is SNHLY, CDR2 FYNNEI, per germline. The V end was cut by 9 bases, the J end by 2 bases, with 8 bases between. The CDR3 consists of 12 residues. The CDR3 DNA is TGTGCCAGTACGAGGGGCAATCAGCCCCAGCATTTT. Protein product: CASTRGNQPQHF.

This chain connects TRBV15 to TRBJ2-2; no clear D. This CDR3 region has 14 residues. Germline V gives CDR1 LNHNV, CDR2 YYDKDF (reference sequence). V was pared by 4 bases and J by 2 bases, with 8 bases between. The chain's CDR3 is CATSTAGNTGELFF. The CDR3 region has the DNA TGTGCCACCAGCACGGCAGGTAACACCGGGGAGCTGTTTTTT. Full variable domain (remainder filled in from reference TRBV15 and TRBJ2-2): DAMVIQNPRYQVTQFGKPVTLSCSQTLNHNVMYWYQQKSSQAPKLLFHYYDKDFNNEADTPDNFQSRRPNTSFCFLDIRSPGLGDTAMYLCATSTAGNTGELFFGEGSRLTVL.

V gene TRBV7-8 combines with J gene TRBJ2-1; TRBD2 agrees at 10 bases. There are 19 residues in the CDR3. Germline CDR1 is SGHVS and CDR2 is FQNEAQ. Trimming at V came to 5 bases and at J to 4 bases, leaving 17 bases not matched to a gene. The chain's CDR3 is CASSSSGGLAATRYNEQFF. DNA of the CDR3: TGTGCCAGCAGCAGTTCCGGAGGACTAGCGGCCACCCGTTACAATGAGCAGTTCTTC.

V gene TRBV28 combines with J gene TRBJ2-7; TRBD2 agrees at 11 bases. Trimming took 10 bases from V and 7 from J; bases not matched to a gene: 9. The CDR3 totals 13 residues. From germline, CDR1 is MDHEN and CDR2 SYDVKM. The CDR3: CATTSGSPMEQYF. CDR3 DNA: TGTGCCACCACTAGCGGGAGTCCCATGGAGCAGTACTTC.

V usage is TRBV28 and J usage is TRBJ2-1, with a possible D match to TRBD1 (6 bases). CDR1 is MDHEN and CDR2 is SYDVKM in the germline V gene. The CDR3 runs 15 residues. V lost 4 bases to trimming and J lost 3 bases, with 13 bases between them. The CDR3 sequence is CASSSTGLLYNEQFF. The CDR3 DNA reads as TGTGCCAGCAGTTCCACAGGGCTCCTCTACAATGAGCAGTTCTTC.